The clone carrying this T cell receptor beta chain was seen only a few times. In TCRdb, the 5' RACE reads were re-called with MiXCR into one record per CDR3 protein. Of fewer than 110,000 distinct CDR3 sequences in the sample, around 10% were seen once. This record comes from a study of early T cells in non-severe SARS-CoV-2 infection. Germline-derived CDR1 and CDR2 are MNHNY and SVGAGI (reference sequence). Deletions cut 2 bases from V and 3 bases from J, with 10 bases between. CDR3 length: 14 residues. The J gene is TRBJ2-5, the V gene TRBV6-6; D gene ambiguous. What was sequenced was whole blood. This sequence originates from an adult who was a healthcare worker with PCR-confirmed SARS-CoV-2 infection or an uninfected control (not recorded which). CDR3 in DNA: TGTGCCAGCAGTTACGTGGGCAGGAAAGAGACCCAGTACTTC. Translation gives CASSYVGRKETQYF.